This TCR beta chain was recovered during a study of T-cell memory formation after mild COVID-19. For the study at large: The two donors had largely donor-specific TCR clusters.

Overall study findings and caveats: Day 37-peaking second-wave clones had unconfirmed SARS-CoV-2 specificity. CD4/CD8 balance characterized clones contracting day 15 to 85, and CD4+ skew characterized later expanders.

It was 5'RACE with constant-segment primers that produced the TCR alpha and TCR beta cDNA libraries, which carried sample barcodes and UMIs. In TCRdb, the 5' RACE reads were re-called with MiXCR into one record per CDR3 protein. The profile shows about 410,000 distinct CDR3 sequences, around 22% of them singletons. This CDR3 spans 16 amino acids. V was pared by 1 base and J by 3 bases, with 15 bases between. The V gene's germline CDR1 is SGHTA and CDR2 FQGTGA. Note on this clonotype: Its specificity is not known.

This receptor was identified in an adult woman who had mild COVID-19 (a few samples of this study predate the infection). Cell type and time point are not known. V gene TRBV7-3 combines with J gene TRBJ1-1; maybe TRBD1 (5 bases). The material sequenced was PBMCs or a T cell subset sorted from them (not recorded which). CDR3 coding DNA: TGTGCCAGCAGCTTAAAGGCCATCGGGACGGACACTGAAGCTTTCTTT. Translation: CASSLKAIGTDTEAFF.